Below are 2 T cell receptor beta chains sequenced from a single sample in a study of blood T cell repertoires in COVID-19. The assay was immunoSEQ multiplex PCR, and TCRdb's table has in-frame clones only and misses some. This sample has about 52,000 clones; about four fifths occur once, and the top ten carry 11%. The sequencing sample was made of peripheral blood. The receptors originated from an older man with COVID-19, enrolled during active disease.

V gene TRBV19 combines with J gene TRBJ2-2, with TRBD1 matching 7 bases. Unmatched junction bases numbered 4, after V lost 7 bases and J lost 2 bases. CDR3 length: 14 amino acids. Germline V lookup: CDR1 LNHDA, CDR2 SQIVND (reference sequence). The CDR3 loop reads CASNRQGNTGELFF. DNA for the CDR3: TGTGCCAGTAATCGACAGGGTAACACCGGGGAGCTGTTTTTT.

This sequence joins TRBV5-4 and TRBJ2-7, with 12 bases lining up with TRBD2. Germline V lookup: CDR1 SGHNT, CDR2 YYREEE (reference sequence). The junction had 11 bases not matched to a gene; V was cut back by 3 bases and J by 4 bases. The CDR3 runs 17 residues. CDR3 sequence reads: CASSYREWTSGTYEQYF. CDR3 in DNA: TGTGCCAGCAGCTACCGGGAATGGACTAGCGGGACATACGAGCAGTACTTC.